This TCR beta chain is drawn from a study of blood T cell repertoires in COVID-19. At the level of the study: The United States, Italy and Spain supplied acute and convalescent COVID-19 samples.

Germline V gene lookup returns CDR1 SGDLS and CDR2 YYNGEE. This CDR3 has 13 residues. Trimming cost V 3 bases and J 4 bases; bases outside gene matches: 3. Sequencing used immunoSEQ multiplex PCR; TCRdb keeps in-frame clones, though not all of them. The sample includes around 130,000 clones, around 80% of them seen just once. Individuals drawn from about 26 US areas were about 18 to 95 years old. Participants reported their clinical history, and cohort assignment relied on those reports. This chain links TRBV9 with TRBJ2-5; 7 bases fit TRBD2. This sequence was found in a man aged 40-49 years with acute COVID-19. The sample taken for sequencing was PBMCs or T cells enriched from blood (not recorded which). In nucleotides, the CDR3 is TGTGCCAGCAGCGGACTAGCAGGAGAGACCCAGTACTTC. This sequence encodes CASSGLAGETQYF.